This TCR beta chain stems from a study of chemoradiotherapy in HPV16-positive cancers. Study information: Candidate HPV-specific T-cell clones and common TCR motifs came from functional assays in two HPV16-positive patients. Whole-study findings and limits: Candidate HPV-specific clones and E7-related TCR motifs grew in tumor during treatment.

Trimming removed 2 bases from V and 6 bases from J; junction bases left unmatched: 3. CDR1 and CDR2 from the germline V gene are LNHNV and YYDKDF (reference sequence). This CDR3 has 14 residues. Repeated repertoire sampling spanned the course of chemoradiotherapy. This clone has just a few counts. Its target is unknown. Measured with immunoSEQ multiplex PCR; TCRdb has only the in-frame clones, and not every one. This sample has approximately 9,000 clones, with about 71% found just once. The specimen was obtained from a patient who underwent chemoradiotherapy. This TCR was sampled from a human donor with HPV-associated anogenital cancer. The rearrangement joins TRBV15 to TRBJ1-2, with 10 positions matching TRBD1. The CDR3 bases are TGTGCCACCAGCAGACTTGGACAGGGGGATGGCTACACCTTC. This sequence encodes CATSRLGQGDGYTF.